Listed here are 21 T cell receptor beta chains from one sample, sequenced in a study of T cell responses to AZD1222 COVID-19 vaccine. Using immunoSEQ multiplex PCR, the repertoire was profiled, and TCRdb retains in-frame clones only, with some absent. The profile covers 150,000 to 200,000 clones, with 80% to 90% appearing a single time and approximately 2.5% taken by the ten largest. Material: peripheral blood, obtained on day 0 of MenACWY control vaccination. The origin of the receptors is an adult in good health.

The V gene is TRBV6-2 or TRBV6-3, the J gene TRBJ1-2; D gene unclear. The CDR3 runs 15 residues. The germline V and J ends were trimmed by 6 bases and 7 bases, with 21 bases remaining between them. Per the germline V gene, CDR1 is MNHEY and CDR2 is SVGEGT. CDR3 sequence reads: CASSQPRGLISGYTF. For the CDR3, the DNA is TGTGCCAGCAGCCAACCCCGGGGATTGATCTCTGGCTACACCTTC.

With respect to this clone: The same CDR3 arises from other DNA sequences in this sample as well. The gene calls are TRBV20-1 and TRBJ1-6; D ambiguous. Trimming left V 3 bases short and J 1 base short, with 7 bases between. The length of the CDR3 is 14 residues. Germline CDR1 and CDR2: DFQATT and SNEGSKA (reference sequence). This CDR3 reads CSASRGSYNSPLHF. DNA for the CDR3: TGCAGTGCTAGTCGAGGTTCCTATAATTCACCCCTCCACTTT.

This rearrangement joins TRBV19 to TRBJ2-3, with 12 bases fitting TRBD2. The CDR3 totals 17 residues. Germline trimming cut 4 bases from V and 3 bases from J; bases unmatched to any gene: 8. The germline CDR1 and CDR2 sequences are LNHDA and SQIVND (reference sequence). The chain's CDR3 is CASSTRTSGDPTDTQYF. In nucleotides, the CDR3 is TGTGCCAGTAGTACTAGGACTAGCGGGGATCCGACAGATACGCAGTATTTT.

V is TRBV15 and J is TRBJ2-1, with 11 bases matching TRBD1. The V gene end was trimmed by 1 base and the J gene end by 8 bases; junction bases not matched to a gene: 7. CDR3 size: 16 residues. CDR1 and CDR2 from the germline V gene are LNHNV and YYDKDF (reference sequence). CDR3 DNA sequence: TGTGCCACCAGCAGAGGTGGGACAGGGGGTTGGGATGAGCAGTTCTTC. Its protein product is CATSRGGTGGWDEQFF.

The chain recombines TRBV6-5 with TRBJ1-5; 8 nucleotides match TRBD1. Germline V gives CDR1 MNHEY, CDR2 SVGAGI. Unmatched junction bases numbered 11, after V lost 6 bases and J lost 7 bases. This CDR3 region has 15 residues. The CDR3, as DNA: TGTGCCAGCAGCGCCACGACAGGGGTGGGCCAGCCCCAGCATTTT. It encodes CASSATTGVGQPQHF.

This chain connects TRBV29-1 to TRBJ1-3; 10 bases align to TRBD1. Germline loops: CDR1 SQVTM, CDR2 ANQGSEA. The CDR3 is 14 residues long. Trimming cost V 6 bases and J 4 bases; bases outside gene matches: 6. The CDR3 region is CSVKWTGGGNTIYF. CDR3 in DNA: TGCAGCGTAAAGTGGACAGGGGGAGGAAACACCATATATTTT.

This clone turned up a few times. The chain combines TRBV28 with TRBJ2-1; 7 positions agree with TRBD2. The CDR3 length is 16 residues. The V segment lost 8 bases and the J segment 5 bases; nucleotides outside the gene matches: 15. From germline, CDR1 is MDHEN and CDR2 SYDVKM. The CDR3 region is CASRHHTSEGNNEQFF. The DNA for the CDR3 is TGTGCCAGCCGACACCATACTAGCGAGGGGAACAATGAGCAGTTCTTC.

The CDR3 reads CSASIRLHPYEQYF. For the CDR3, the DNA is TGCAGTGCTAGTATAAGGCTACATCCCTACGAGCAGTACTTC. The chain is built from TRBV20-1 and TRBJ2-7; unclear D gene. V lost 3 bases, J lost 2 bases, and 14 bases lay in between. The CDR3 contains 14 residues. Germline V lookup: CDR1 DFQATT, CDR2 SNEGSKA (reference sequence).

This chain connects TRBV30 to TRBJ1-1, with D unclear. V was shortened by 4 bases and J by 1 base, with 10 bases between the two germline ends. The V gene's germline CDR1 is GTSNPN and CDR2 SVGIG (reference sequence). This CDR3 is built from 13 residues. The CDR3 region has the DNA TGTGCCTGGAATAAGGCGGGGAACACTGAAGCTTTCTTT. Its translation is CAWNKAGNTEAFF.

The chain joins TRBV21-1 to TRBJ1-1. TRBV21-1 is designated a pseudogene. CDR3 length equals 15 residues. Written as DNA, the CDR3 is TGTGCCAGCAGCAAAATATTTGGGGGGGCCACTGAAGCTTTCTTT. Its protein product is CASSKIFGGATEAFF.

The DNA for the CDR3 is TGTGCCAGCAGCTTAGTTCTTGGGGGCAGTAATGAAAAACTGTTTTTT. Amino acid sequence: CASSLVLGGSNEKLFF. This rearrangement joins TRBV7-9 to TRBJ1-4, with D perhaps TRBD1 (6 bases). CDR1 is SEHNR and CDR2 is FQNEAQ in the germline V gene (reference sequence). The CDR3 runs to 16 residues. Trimming removed 1 base from V and 4 bases from J, with 13 bases in between.

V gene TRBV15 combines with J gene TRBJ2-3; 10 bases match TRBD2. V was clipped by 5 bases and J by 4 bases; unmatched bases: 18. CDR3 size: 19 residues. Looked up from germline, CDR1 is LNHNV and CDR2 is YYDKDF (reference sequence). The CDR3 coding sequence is TGTGCCACCAGCGGACCCTCAACTAGCGGGATGGTAGGCGCAGATACGCAGTATTTT. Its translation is CATSGPSTSGMVGADTQYF.

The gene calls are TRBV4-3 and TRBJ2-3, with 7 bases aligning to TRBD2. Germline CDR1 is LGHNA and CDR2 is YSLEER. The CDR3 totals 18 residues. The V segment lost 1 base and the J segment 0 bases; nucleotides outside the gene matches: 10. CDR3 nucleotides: TGCGCCAGCAGCCAAGGGTGGGGGGGGGACCCTAGCACAGATACGCAGTATTTT. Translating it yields CASSQGWGGDPSTDTQYF.

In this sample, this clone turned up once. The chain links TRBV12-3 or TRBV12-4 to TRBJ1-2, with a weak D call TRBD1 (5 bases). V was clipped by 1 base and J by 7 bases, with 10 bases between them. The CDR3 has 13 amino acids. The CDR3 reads CASSLVRDSGYTF. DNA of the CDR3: TGTGCCAGCAGTTTAGTCAGGGATTCTGGCTACACCTTC.

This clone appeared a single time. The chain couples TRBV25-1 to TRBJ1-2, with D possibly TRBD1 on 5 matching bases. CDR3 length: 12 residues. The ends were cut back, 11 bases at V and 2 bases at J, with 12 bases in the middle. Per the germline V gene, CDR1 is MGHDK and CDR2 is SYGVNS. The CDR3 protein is CAAQDSNYGYTF. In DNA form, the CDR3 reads TGTGCCGCCCAAGACAGCAACTATGGCTACACCTTC.

This CDR3 reads CASSFSGLQSYEQYF. The CDR3 region has the DNA TGCGCCAGCAGTTTTAGTGGACTCCAGTCCTACGAGCAGTACTTC. This rearrangement joins TRBV5-1 to TRBJ2-7, with a weak D call TRBD2 (5 bases). The length of the CDR3 is 15 residues. The germline V gene encodes CDR1 SGHRS and CDR2 YFSETQ. Deletions cut 5 bases from V and 1 base from J, with 16 bases between.

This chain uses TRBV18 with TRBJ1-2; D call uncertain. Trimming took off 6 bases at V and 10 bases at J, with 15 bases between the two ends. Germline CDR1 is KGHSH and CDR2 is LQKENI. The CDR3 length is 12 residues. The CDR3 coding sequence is TGTGCCAGCTCGCTTCCTGGCAGCTACTACACCTTC. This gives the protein CASSLPGSYYTF. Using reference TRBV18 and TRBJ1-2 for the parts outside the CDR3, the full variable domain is NAGVMQNPRHLVRRRGQEARLRCSPMKGHSHVYWYRQLPEEGLKFMVYLQKENIIDESGMPKERFSAEFPKEGPSILRIQQVVRGDSAAYFCASSLPGSYYTFGSGTRLTVV.

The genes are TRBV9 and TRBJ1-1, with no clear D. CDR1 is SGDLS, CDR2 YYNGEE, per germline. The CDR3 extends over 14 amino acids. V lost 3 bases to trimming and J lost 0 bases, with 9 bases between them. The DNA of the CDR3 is TGTGCCAGCAGCGCCAGCGTGTTGAACACTGAAGCTTTCTTT. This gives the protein CASSASVLNTEAFF.

For the CDR3, the DNA is TGTGCCAGCAGCCCCTCGGGGGGAGGGTTCACAGATACGCAGTATTTT. Encoded protein: CASSPSGGGFTDTQYF. V gene TRBV7-2 combines with J gene TRBJ2-3; 7 positions agree with TRBD2. Germline CDR1 and CDR2: SGHTA and FQGNSA. The V segment lost 5 bases and the J segment 2 bases; nucleotides outside the gene matches: 10. The CDR3 spans 16 residues.

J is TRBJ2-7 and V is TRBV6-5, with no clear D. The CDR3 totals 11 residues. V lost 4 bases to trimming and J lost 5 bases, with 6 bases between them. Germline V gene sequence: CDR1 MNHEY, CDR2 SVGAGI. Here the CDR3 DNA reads TGTGCCAGCAGTTTTACAAACGAGCAGTACTTC. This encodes CASSFTNEQYF.

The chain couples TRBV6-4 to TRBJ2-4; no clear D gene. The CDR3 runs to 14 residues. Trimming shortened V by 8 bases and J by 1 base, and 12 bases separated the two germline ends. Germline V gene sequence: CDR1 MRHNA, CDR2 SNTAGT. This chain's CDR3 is CASYGRDAKNIQYF. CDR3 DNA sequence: TGTGCCAGCTACGGCCGCGACGCCAAAAACATTCAGTACTTC.